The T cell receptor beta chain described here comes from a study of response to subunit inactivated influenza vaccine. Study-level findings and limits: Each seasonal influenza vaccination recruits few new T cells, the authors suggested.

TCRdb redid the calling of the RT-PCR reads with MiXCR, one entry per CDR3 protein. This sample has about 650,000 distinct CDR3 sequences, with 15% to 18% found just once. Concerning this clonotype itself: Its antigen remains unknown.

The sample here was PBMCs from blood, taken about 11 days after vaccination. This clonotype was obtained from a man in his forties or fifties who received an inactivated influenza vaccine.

The CDR3 nucleotides are TGCGCCAGCAGCCAAGATGGGAAAGGCTGGGATACGCAGTATTTT. This sequence encodes CASSQDGKGWDTQYF. This sequence joins TRBV4-3 and TRBJ2-3, with D unresolved. V lost 0 bases to trimming and J lost 6 bases, with 13 bases between them. The germline gives CDR1 LGHNA, CDR2 YSLEER. The CDR3 spans 15 residues.